The 30 T cell receptor beta chains below come from one sample, sequenced in a study of blood T cell repertoires in COVID-19. Clones were sequenced by immunoSEQ multiplex PCR, and TCRdb holds only the in-frame ones, with some missing. The table lists roughly 62,000 clones, about four fifths of them singletons. Sequencing used peripheral blood. These receptors all come from a human donor in a cohort sampled during active COVID-19.

This chain connects TRBV13 to TRBJ2-1; D not certain. The CDR3 has 14 amino acids. Germline values: CDR1 PRHDT, CDR2 FYEKMQ (reference sequence). V lost 1 base and J lost 2, with 6 bases in between. CDR3 region: CASSLEEPYNEQFF. The CDR3 region has the DNA TGTGCCAGCAGCTTAGAGGAGCCCTACAATGAGCAGTTCTTC.

The CDR3 nucleotides are TGCAGTGCTAGTCGACAGGGCTATGGCTACACCTTC. Protein: CSASRQGYGYTF. The V gene is TRBV20-1, the J gene TRBJ1-2; 7 positions match TRBD1. The CDR3 has 12 residues. Trimming removed 3 bases from V and 4 bases from J; junction bases left unmatched: 2. CDR1 DFQATT and CDR2 SNEGSKA come from the germline V gene (reference sequence).

The V and J genes are TRBV7-2 and TRBJ2-1; 7 bases match TRBD1. CDR1 is SGHTA and CDR2 is FQGNSA in the germline V gene. V lost 4 bases and J lost 0; bases outside the gene matches: 3. The CDR3 consists of 15 residues. CDR3 sequence: CASSSTGTSYNEQFF. The CDR3 nucleotides are TGTGCCAGCAGCTCGACAGGGACCTCCTACAATGAGCAGTTCTTC.

V and J are TRBV4-1 and TRBJ1-5; TRBD1 matches at 8 bases. The V segment lost 6 bases and the J segment 5 bases; nucleotides outside the gene matches: 9. This CDR3 has 15 residues. Germline V lookup: CDR1 MGHRA, CDR2 YSYEKL. The CDR3 loop reads CASSPRDRRDQPQHF. In DNA form, the CDR3 reads TGCGCCAGCAGTCCAAGGGACAGGCGAGATCAGCCCCAGCATTTT.

This chain links TRBV30 with TRBJ1-1; a possible D gene is TRBD1 (6 bases). This CDR3 has 11 amino acids. Germline CDR1 is GTSNPN and CDR2 is SVGIG (reference sequence). V lost 2 bases, J lost 12 bases, and 13 bases lay in between. The CDR3 DNA sequence: TGTGCCTGGAGTTGGGAGGGGGTAACTTTCTTT. Protein product: CAWSWEGVTFF.

The chain has TRBV28 and TRBJ1-2, with D perhaps matching TRBD1 (6 bases). CDR1 is MDHEN, CDR2 SYDVKM, per germline. This CDR3 spans 14 amino acids. Between the trimmed V and J ends, which lost 3 bases and 8 bases, there was a span of 16 bases. CDR3 nucleotide sequence: TGTGCCAGCAGTTTGGTGGGGGCGACGGGCGGCTACACCTTC. Encoded protein: CASSLVGATGGYTF.

The chain couples TRBV7-8 to TRBJ1-5, with D possibly being TRBD1 (5 bases). V lost 1 base to trimming and J lost 4 bases, with 11 bases between them. This CDR3 region has 15 residues. Germline V lookup: CDR1 SGHVS, CDR2 FQNEAQ. The CDR3 coding sequence is TGTGCCAGCAGCTTAGAGCGGGGCGTTAATCAGCCCCAGCATTTT. This gives the protein CASSLERGVNQPQHF.

V and J are TRBV5-1 and TRBJ2-1; 11 nucleotides align to TRBD2. The CDR3 has 15 amino acids. V trimming: 4 bases; J trimming: 9 bases; junction bases outside the gene matches: 9. CDR1 is SGHRS, CDR2 YFSETQ, per germline. The CDR3 reads CASSTNLAGGGEQFF. CDR3 bases: TGCGCCAGCAGCACTAATCTAGCGGGAGGTGGTGAGCAGTTCTTC.

The count of this clone is one. The V and J genes are TRBV11-2 and TRBJ2-5, with TRBD2 matching over 8 bases. The CDR3 has 13 amino acids. V shed 7 bases, J shed 6 bases, and the junction held 7 bases outside the gene matches. CDR1 is SGHAT and CDR2 is FQNNGV in the germline V gene. CDR3 nucleotide sequence: TGTGCCAGCAATCCGGGGGGGAGACAGACCCAGTACTTC. It translates to CASNPGGRQTQYF.

The rearrangement uses TRBV30 and TRBJ2-7; D might be TRBD2 (6 bases). The V and J ends lost 2 bases and 0 bases respectively, with 11 bases between them. The CDR3 contains 14 residues. Germline-derived CDR1 and CDR2 are GTSNPN and SVGIG (reference sequence). The CDR3 reads CAWSLLGGSYEQYF. CDR3 coding DNA: TGTGCCTGGAGTCTCTTGGGGGGCTCCTACGAGCAGTACTTC.

The V call is TRBV27, the J call TRBJ2-5, with 7 bases identical to TRBD1. Germline V CDR1 and CDR2: MNHEY, SMNVEV (reference sequence). The ends lost 6 bases at V and 1 base at J; junction bases unmatched: 5. The CDR3 is 14 residues long. Here the CDR3 reads CASRPGQIQETQYF. The DNA for the CDR3 is TGTGCCAGCAGGCCGGGACAGATCCAAGAGACCCAGTACTTC.

The rearrangement joins TRBV7-8 to TRBJ2-7, with 13 bases identical to TRBD2. Germline trimming cut 3 bases from V and 0 bases from J; bases unmatched to any gene: 2. Germline CDR1 reads SGHVS; CDR2 reads FQNEAQ. The CDR3 contains 16 residues. The CDR3 region has the DNA TGTGCCAGCAGCTTCGGGACTAGCGGGGTCTCCTACGAGCAGTACTTC. Protein product: CASSFGTSGVSYEQYF.

The V and J genes are TRBV7-3 and TRBJ2-1, with D tentatively TRBD2 (7 bases). The CDR3 is made up of 16 amino acids. Germline values: CDR1 SGHTA, CDR2 FQGTGA. The germline V and J ends were trimmed by 2 bases and 3 bases, with 14 bases remaining between them. CDR3 in amino acids: CASSLLSGGSYNEQFF. The CDR3 coding sequence is TGTGCCAGCAGCTTACTCTCGGGGGGCAGCTACAATGAGCAGTTCTTC.

The chain links TRBV6-4 to TRBJ2-3; D is possibly TRBD1 (5 bases). V lost 5 bases and J 1 base, leaving 19 bases between the germline ends. CDR1 is MRHNA and CDR2 is SNTAGT in the germline V gene. The CDR3 has 17 amino acids. The DNA of the CDR3 is TGTGCCAGCAGTCCACAAGGGCCAGGGCAGGGCACAGATACGCAGTATTTT. It encodes CASSPQGPGQGTDTQYF.

Only a few counts were recorded for this clone. This chain connects TRBV10-3 to TRBJ2-7; TRBD1 matches 9 bases. Germline assignment: CDR1 ENHRY and CDR2 SYGVKD. V trimming: 6 bases; J trimming: 2 bases; junction bases outside the gene matches: 8. The CDR3 is 15 residues long. Written as DNA, the CDR3 is TGTGCCATCAGCCCGACAGGGGGGGCCACCTACGAGCAGTACTTC. Translating gives CAISPTGGATYEQYF.

This clone is medium-sized in the sample. This CDR3 is also generated by other DNA sequences in the sample. The CDR3 here is CASSTRGSYEQYF. The DNA of the CDR3 is TGTGCCAGCAGTACCCGGGGGTCCTACGAGCAGTACTTC. The chain combines TRBV28 with TRBJ2-7; a weak D match, TRBD2 (6 bases). Per germline, CDR1 MDHEN and CDR2 SYDVKM. Between the trimmed V and J ends, which lost 5 bases and 1 base, there was a span of 9 bases. The CDR3 has 13 residues.

This clone was seen once. J is TRBJ2-6 and V is TRBV28; 11 nucleotides align to TRBD1. With 5 bases clipped from V and 2 bases from J, the junction kept 11 bases outside the gene matches. This CDR3 has 19 amino acids. CDR1 and CDR2 (germline): MDHEN, SYDVKM. In nucleotides, the CDR3 is TGTGCCAGCAGTCCAAGGGACAGGGGGGAACAACCTGGGGCCAACGTCCTGACTTTC. Its translation is CASSPRDRGEQPGANVLTF.

J is TRBJ2-1 and V is TRBV7-9; weak D call: TRBD2 (5 bases). V was shortened by 9 bases and J by 0 bases, with 9 bases between the two germline ends. The CDR3 spans 13 residues. Germline assignment: CDR1 SEHNR and CDR2 FQNEAQ (reference sequence). CDR3 nucleotides: TGTGCCAGAGGGAGCGTCTCCTACAATGAGCAGTTCTTC. Protein: CARGSVSYNEQFF.

The gene calls are TRBV10-1 and TRBJ2-3; the match to TRBD1 covers 7 bases. Germline loops: CDR1 WNHNN, CDR2 SYGVQD (reference sequence). CDR3 length: 14 amino acids. The V gene end was trimmed by 5 bases and the J gene end by 2 bases; junction bases not matched to a gene: 4. CDR3 sequence: CASSRDSLTDTQYF. The CDR3 DNA reads TGCGCCAGCAGTCGGGACAGTCTCACAGATACGCAGTATTTT.

The chain couples TRBV28 to TRBJ2-7; D perhaps matches TRBD1 (6 bases). The CDR3 has 15 residues. CDR1 is MDHEN and CDR2 is SYDVKM in the germline V gene. V was trimmed by 5 bases and J by 5 bases, leaving 19 bases between them. CDR3 in amino acids: CASSLLRGEGNEQYF. The DNA of the CDR3 is TGTGCCAGCAGTCTACTCAGGGGAGAAGGAAACGAGCAGTACTTC.

The chain couples TRBV13 to TRBJ2-1; 16 bases fit TRBD2. Per the germline V gene, CDR1 is PRHDT and CDR2 is FYEKMQ (reference sequence). The V and J ends lost 5 bases and 8 bases, in that order; junction bases with no gene match: 3. The CDR3 spans 15 residues. The DNA of the CDR3 is TGTGCCAGCAGCGTGGGACTAGCGGGAGGGGATGAGCAGTTCTTC. Its translation: CASSVGLAGGDEQFF.

The chain combines TRBV18 with TRBJ2-1; D gene unclear. The CDR3 is 12 residues long. The germline CDR1 and CDR2 sequences are KGHSH and LQKENI. Trimming removed 4 bases at V and 5 bases at J, with 6 bases between. The CDR3 nucleotides are TGTGCCAGCTCACGTCTAAACAATGAGCAGTTCTTC. The encoded protein is CASSRLNNEQFF.

The chain couples TRBV19 to TRBJ2-1; 10 positions agree with TRBD1. The CDR3 is 15 amino acids. Per the germline V gene, CDR1 is LNHDA and CDR2 is SQIVND (reference sequence). Unmatched junction bases numbered 6, after V lost 6 bases and J lost 4 bases. For the CDR3, the DNA is TGTGCCAGTAGCAAGGGGACAGGGGATTACAATGAGCAGTTCTTC. Amino acids: CASSKGTGDYNEQFF.

V gene TRBV4-1 combines with J gene TRBJ2-1; the D gene is possibly TRBD2 (5 bases). Germline loops: CDR1 MGHRA, CDR2 YSYEKL. This CDR3 spans 17 amino acids. V was clipped by 4 bases and J by 2 bases, with 18 bases between them. The CDR3 loop is CASSPDPSGSPYNEQFF. The CDR3 nucleotides are TGCGCCAGCAGCCCCGACCCGAGTGGGAGCCCCTACAATGAGCAGTTCTTC.

There are a few counts of this clone. This chain uses TRBV7-6 with TRBJ1-4, with D perhaps matching TRBD1 (6 bases). Germline V gene data show CDR1 as SGHVS and CDR2 as FNYEAQ. V was cut by 1 base and J by 7 bases, with 19 bases left in between. The CDR3 runs to 17 residues. CDR3 DNA: TGTGCCAGCAGCTTAGAGCAGGGAGGGGGGCTCGGTGAAAAACTGTTTTTT. The encoded protein is CASSLEQGGGLGEKLFF.

This clone was found once. The chain links TRBV5-1 to TRBJ1-3, with 7 bases aligning to TRBD1. Germline V CDR1 and CDR2: SGHRS, YFSETQ. This CDR3 region has 16 residues. Unmatched junction bases numbered 6, after V lost 1 base and J lost 2 bases. CDR3 in DNA: TGCGCCAGCAGCTTGAGGACAGGAGGCCCTGGAAACACCATATATTTT. Translation: CASSLRTGGPGNTIYF.

DNA for the CDR3: TGTGCCAGCAGCCTCAAAGGACAGGGAAATGAGCAGTTCTTC. As protein: CASSLKGQGNEQFF. V gene TRBV6-2 or TRBV6-3 combines with J gene TRBJ2-1; 8 bases are a match to TRBD1. This CDR3 has 14 amino acids. The V segment lost 6 bases and the J segment 7 bases; nucleotides outside the gene matches: 8. Looked up from germline, CDR1 is MNHEY and CDR2 is SVGEGT.

The chain is built from TRBV2 and TRBJ1-4; tentative D call: TRBD1 (5 bases). This CDR3 has 14 residues. Trimming left V 6 bases short and J 4 bases short, with 12 bases between. In germline, CDR1 is SNHLY, CDR2 FYNNEI. The CDR3 sequence is CASRPTVGNEKLFF. CDR3 coding DNA: TGTGCCAGCAGACCGACAGTGGGTAATGAAAAACTGTTTTTT.

Only one count was recorded for this clone. V gene TRBV6-6 combines with J gene TRBJ1-6; a weak D match, TRBD1 (6 bases). Trimming left V 5 bases short and J 7 bases short, with 12 bases between. The CDR3 length is 14 residues. Looked up from germline, CDR1 is MNHNY and CDR2 is SVGAGI (reference sequence). The CDR3 nucleotides are TGTGCCAGCAGTGGGGACACGGCGAATTCACCCCTCCACTTT. Translated: CASSGDTANSPLHF.

The V and J genes are TRBV18 and TRBJ2-1; possibly TRBD2 for D (6 bases). Per germline, CDR1 KGHSH and CDR2 LQKENI. V lost 1 base, J lost 6 bases, and 16 bases lay in between. The CDR3 is 16 residues long. CDR3 residues: CASSPQRGKAGNEQFF. The CDR3 DNA follows: TGTGCCAGCTCACCACAACGGGGGAAAGCGGGCAATGAGCAGTTCTTC.